This T cell receptor (beta chain) was sequenced in a study of CD8 T cells in ankylosing spondylitis. General study findings and limits: Made up of eight or nine highly homologous variants, a TCR beta motif appeared characteristic of ankylosing spondylitis blood.

V gave up 5 bases and J gave up 2 bases, with 12 bases separating them. The V gene's germline CDR1 is SGHRS and CDR2 YFSETQ. CDR3 length: 14 amino acids. MiXCR, applied by TCRdb to the 5' RACE reads, yields one record per CDR3 protein. The sample has over 400,000 distinct CDR3 sequences, 25% to 30% seen once; the top ten hold about 0.89%. A remark on this clonotype: Its matching antigen is unknown.

This chain links TRBV5-1 with TRBJ2-3, with D perhaps matching TRBD2 (6 bases). The material sequenced was blood, either unsorted or a sorted T cell fraction (not recorded which). The sequence was collected from a male donor with ankylosing spondylitis. CDR3 sequence reads: CASRRDSYTDTQYF. As DNA, the CDR3 is TGCGCCAGCAGACGGGACTCTTACACAGATACGCAGTATTTT.